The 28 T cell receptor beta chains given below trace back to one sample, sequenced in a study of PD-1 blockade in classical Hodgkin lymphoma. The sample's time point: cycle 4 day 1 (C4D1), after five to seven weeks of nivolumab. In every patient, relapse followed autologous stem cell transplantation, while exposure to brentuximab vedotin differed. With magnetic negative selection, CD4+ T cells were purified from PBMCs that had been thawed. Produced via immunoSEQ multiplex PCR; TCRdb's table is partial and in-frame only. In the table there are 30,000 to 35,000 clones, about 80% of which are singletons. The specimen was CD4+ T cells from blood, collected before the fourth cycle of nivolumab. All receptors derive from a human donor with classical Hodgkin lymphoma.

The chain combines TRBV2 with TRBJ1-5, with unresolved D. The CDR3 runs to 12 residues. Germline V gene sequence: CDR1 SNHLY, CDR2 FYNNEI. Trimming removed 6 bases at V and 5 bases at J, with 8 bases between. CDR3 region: CASRAGDQPQHF. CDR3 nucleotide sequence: TGTGCCAGCAGGGCCGGGGATCAGCCCCAGCATTTT. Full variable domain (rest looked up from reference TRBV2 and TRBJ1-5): EPEVTQTPSHQVTQMGQEVILRCVPISNHLYFYWYRQILGQKVEFLVSFYNNEISEKSEIFDDQFSVERPDGSNFTLKIRSTKLEDSAMYFCASRAGDQPQHFGDGTRLSIL.

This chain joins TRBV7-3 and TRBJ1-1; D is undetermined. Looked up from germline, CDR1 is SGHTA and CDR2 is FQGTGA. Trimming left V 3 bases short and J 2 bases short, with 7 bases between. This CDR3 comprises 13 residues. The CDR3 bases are TGTGCCAGCAGCTTCGGCCCTAACACTGAAGCTTTCTTT. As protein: CASSFGPNTEAFF.

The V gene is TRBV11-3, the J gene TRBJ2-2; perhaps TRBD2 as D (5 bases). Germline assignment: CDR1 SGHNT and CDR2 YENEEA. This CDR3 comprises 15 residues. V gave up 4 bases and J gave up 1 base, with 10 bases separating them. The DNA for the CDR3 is TGTGCCAGCAGCTCCGGGGTATGGAACACCGGGGAGCTGTTTTTT. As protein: CASSSGVWNTGELFF. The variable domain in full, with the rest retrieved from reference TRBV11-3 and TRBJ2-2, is EAGVVQSPRYKIIEKKQPVAFWCNPISGHNTLYWYLQNLGQGPELLIRYENEEAVDDSQLPKDRFSAERLKGVDSTLKIQPAELGDSAVYLCASSSGVWNTGELFFGEGSRLTVL.

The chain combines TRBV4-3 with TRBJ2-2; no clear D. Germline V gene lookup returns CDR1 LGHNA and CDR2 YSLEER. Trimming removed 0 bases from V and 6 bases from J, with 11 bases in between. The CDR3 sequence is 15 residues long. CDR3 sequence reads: CASSQEVARAGELFF. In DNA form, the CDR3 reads TGCGCCAGCAGCCAAGAGGTGGCGCGCGCCGGGGAGCTGTTTTTT.

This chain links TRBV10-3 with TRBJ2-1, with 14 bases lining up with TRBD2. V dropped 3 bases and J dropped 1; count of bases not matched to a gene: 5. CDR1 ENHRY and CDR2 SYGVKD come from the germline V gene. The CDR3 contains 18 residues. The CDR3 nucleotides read TGTGCCATCAGTGAAAAAGGGACTAGCGGGGGTTCCTACAATGAGCAGTTCTTC. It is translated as CAISEKGTSGGSYNEQFF.

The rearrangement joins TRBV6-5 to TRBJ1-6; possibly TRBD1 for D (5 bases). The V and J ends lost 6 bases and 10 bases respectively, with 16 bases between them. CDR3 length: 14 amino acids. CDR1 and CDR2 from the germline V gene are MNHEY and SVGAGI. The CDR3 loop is CASRSAGNYSPLHF. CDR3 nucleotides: TGTGCCAGCAGGTCTGCAGGGAATTACTCACCCCTCCACTTT.

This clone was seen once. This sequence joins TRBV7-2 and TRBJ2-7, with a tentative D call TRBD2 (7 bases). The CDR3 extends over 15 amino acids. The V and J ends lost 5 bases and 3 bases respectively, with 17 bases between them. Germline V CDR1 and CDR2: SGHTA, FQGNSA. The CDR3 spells CASSRSLGGHYEQYF. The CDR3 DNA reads TGTGCCAGCAGCCGTTCTCTGGGGGGGCACTACGAGCAGTACTTC.

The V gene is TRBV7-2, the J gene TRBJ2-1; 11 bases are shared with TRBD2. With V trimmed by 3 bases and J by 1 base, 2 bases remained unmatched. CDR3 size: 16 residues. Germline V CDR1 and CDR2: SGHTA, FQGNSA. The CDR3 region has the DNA TGTGCCAGCAGCTTGGGGACTAGCGGATCCTACAATGAGCAGTTCTTC. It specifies CASSLGTSGSYNEQFF.

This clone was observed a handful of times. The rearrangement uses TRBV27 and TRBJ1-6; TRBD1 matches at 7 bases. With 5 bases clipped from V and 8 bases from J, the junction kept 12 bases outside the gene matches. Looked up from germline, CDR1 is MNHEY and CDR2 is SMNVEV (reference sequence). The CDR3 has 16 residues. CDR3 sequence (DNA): TGTGCCAGCAGTCGGTCCACCCCAGGGGGACATTCACCCCTCCACTTT. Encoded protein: CASSRSTPGGHSPLHF.

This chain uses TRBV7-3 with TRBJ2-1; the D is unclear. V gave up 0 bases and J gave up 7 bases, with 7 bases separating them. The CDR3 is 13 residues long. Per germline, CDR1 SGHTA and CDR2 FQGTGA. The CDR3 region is CASSLTLGNEQFF. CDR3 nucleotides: TGTGCCAGCAGCTTAACGTTAGGAAATGAGCAGTTCTTC.

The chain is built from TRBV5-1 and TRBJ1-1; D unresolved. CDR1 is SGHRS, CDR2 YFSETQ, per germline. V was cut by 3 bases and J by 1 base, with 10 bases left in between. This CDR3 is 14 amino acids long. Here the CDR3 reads CASSSSNTNTEAFF. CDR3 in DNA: TGCGCCAGCAGCTCCAGCAATACGAACACTGAAGCTTTCTTT. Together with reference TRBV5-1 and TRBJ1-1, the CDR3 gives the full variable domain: KAGVTQTPRYLIKTRGQQVTLSCSPISGHRSVSWYQQTPGQGLQFLFEYFSETQRNKGNFPGRFSGRQFSNSRSEMNVSTLELGDSALYLCASSSSNTNTEAFFGQGTRLTVV.

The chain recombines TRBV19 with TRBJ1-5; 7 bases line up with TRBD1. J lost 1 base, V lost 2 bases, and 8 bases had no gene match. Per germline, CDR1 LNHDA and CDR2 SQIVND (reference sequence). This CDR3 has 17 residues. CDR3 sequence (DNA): TGTGCCAGTAGTATACCGGGACAGTTTGGGAGCAATCAGCCCCAGCATTTT. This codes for CASSIPGQFGSNQPQHF.

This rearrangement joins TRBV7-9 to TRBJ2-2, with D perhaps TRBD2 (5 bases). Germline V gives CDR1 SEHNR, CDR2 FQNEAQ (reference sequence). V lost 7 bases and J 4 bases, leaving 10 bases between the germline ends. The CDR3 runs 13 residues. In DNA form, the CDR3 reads TGTGCCAGCACCCGGGGATTCACCGGGGAGCTGTTTTTT. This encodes CASTRGFTGELFF.

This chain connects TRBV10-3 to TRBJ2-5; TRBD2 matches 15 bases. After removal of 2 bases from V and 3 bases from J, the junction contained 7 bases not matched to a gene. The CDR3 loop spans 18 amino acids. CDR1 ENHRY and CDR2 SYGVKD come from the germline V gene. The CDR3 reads CAISEGTSGGTDKETQYF. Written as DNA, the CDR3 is TGTGCCATCAGTGAGGGGACTAGCGGGGGGACCGATAAAGAGACCCAGTACTTC.

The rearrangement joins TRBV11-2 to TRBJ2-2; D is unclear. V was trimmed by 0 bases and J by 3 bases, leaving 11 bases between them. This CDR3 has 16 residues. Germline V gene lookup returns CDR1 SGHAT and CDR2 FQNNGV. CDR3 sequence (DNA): TGTGCCAGCAGCTTAGAGAGTGGGCGAGACACCGGGGAGCTGTTTTTT. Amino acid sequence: CASSLESGRDTGELFF.

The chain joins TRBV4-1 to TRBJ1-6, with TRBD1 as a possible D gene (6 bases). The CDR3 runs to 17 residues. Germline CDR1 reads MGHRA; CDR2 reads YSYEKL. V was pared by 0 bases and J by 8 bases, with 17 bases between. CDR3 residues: CASSQDSGNGGHSPLHF. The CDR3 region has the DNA TGCGCCAGCAGCCAAGACTCCGGGAACGGGGGGCATTCACCCCTCCACTTT.

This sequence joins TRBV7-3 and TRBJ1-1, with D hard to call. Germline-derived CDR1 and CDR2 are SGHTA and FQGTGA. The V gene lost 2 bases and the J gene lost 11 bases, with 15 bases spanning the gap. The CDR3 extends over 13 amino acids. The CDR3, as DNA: TGTGCCAGCAGCTTATCACCTGGGCCCCAGGCTTTCTTT. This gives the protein CASSLSPGPQAFF.

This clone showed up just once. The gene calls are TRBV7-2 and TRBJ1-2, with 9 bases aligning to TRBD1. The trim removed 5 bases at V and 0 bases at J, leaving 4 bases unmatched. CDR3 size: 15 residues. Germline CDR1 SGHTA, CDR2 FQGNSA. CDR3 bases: TGTGCCAGCAGCCCCTGGGACAGGGCTAACTATGGCTACACCTTC. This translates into CASSPWDRANYGYTF.

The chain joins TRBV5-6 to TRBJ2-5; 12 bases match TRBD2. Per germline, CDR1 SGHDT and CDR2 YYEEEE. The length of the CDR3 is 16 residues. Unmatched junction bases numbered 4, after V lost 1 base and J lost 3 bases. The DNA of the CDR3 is TGTGCCAGCAGCTTGCTAGCGGGGGGGATGAAAGAGACCCAGTACTTC. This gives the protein CASSLLAGGMKETQYF.

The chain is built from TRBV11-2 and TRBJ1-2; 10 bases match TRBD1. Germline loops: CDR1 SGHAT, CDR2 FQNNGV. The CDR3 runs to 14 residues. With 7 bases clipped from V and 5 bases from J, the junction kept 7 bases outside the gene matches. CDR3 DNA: TGTGCCAGCACCCGGGACAGGGGCGGGTATGGCTACACCTTC. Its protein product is CASTRDRGGYGYTF.

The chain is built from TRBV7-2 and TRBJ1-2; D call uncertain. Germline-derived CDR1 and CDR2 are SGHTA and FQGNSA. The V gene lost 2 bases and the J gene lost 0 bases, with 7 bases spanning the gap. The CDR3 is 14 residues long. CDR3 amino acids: CASSLQLPNYGYTF. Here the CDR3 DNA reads TGTGCCAGCAGCTTACAGTTGCCTAACTATGGCTACACCTTC.

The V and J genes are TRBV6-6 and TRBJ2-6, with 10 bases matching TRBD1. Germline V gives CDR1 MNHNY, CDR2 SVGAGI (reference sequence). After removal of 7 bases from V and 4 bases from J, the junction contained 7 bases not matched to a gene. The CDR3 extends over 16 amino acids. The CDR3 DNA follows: TGTGCCAGCACCGGGACAGGGGCATCGGGGGCCAACGTCCTGACTTTC. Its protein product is CASTGTGASGANVLTF.

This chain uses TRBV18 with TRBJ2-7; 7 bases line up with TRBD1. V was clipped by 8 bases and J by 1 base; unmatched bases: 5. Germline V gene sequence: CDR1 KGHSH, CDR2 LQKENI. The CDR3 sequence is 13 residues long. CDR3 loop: CASTGQESYEQYF. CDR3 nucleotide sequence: TGTGCCAGCACCGGACAGGAGTCCTACGAGCAGTACTTC.

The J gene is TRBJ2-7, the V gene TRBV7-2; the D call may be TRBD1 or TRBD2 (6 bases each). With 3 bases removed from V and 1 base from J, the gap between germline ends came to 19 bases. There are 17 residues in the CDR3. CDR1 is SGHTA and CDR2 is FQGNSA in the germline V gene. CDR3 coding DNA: TGTGCCAGCAGCTTTATAAGTTGGGGGGCGGTTTCCTACGAGCAGTACTTC. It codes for CASSFISWGAVSYEQYF.

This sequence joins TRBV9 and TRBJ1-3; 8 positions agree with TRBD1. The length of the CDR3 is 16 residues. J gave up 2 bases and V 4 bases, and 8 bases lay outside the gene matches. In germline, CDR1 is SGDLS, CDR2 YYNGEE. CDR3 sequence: CASSPTGGRTGNTIYF. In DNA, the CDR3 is TGTGCCAGCAGCCCTACAGGGGGGAGGACTGGAAACACCATATATTTT.

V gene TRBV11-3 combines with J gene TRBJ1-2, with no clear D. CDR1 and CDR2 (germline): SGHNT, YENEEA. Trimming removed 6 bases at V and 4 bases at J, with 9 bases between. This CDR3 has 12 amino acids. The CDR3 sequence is CASSKGGYGYTF. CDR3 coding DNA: TGTGCCAGCAGTAAGGGTGGCTATGGCTACACCTTC.

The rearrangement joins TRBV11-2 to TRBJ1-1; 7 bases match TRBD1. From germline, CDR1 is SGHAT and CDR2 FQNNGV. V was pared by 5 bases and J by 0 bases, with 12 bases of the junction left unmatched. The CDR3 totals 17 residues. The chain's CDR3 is CASSPRQGKVMNTEAFF. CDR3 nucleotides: TGTGCCAGCAGCCCGCGACAGGGTAAAGTCATGAACACTGAAGCTTTCTTT.

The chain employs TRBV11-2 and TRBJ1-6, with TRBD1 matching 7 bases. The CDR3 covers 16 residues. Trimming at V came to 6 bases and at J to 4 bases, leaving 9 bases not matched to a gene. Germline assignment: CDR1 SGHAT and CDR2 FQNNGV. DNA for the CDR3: TGTGCCAGCAGGGGGACAGCTATGATTTATAATTCACCCCTCCACTTT. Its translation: CASRGTAMIYNSPLHF.